This T cell receptor beta chain was sequenced during a study of T-cell memory formation after mild COVID-19. Study conclusions and caveats: Unconfirmed was the SARS-CoV-2 specificity of second-wave clones that peaked on day 37. Day 15 to 85 contracting clones showed balanced CD4/CD8; day 15 to 37 expanders favored CD4+.

This clonotype was observed a few times. Its antigen is undetermined. TCRdb ran MiXCR on the 5' RACE reads and lists one entry per CDR3 protein. The data contain about 620,000 distinct CDR3 sequences, roughly 18% of them singletons. The V gene lost 0 bases and the J gene lost 2 bases, with 8 bases spanning the gap. The length of the CDR3 is 14 residues. The V gene's germline CDR1 is KGHSH and CDR2 LQKENI. Sequences were obtained from PBMCs or a T cell subset sorted from them (not recorded which). The rearrangement joins TRBV18 to TRBJ2-7, with no clear D. This TCR was recovered from an adult woman who had mild COVID-19 (a few samples of this study predate the infection). Cell type and time point are not known. As DNA, the CDR3 is TGTGCCAGCTCACCACCGATGCCCACCTACGAGCAGTACTTC. Translated: CASSPPMPTYEQYF.